The 14 T cell receptor beta chains given below trace back to one sample, sequenced in a study of tumor-infiltrating lymphocytes in primary liver carcinoma. Germline DNA was extracted too, while blood RNA derived from unsorted whole blood. The template, about 550 ng total RNA, yielded TCR beta cDNA made with a constant-region primer. The TCR beta library was amplified through three nested multiplex PCR rounds in a modified ARM-PCR procedure. For roughly 10 cycles apiece, the opening two PCR rounds ran with TRBV1-TRBV30 forward primers and a C-beta reverse primer. TCRdb recomputed calls from the multiplex PCR reads with MiXCR, one row per CDR3 protein. The data contain fewer than 350,000 distinct CDR3 sequences, 65% of them singletons. Sequenced: peripheral blood. The receptors stem from a man aged 35 to 55 with primary liver carcinoma and hepatitis B virus infection.

About this clonotype itself: One end of the junction does not line up with germline, which may come from a read error. The chain is built from TRBV9 and TRBJ2-3; D uncertain. Per germline, CDR1 SGDLS and CDR2 YYNGEE. This CDR3 comprises 16 residues. CDR3: CASTQGSRLNTDTQYF. As DNA, the CDR3 is TGTGCCAGCACCCAAGGGTCGCGATTAAACACAGATACGCAGTATTTC.

The V gene is TRBV6-2 or TRBV6-3, the J gene TRBJ2-1, with 12 positions matching TRBD2. The trim removed 7 bases at V and 7 bases at J, leaving 8 bases unmatched. Germline lookup yields CDR1 MNHEY and CDR2 SVGEGT. CDR3 length: 15 residues. The CDR3 sequence: CASNLPLAGGNEQFF. DNA for the CDR3: TGTGCCAGCAATTTACCACTAGCGGGAGGAAATGAGCAGTTCTTC.

Concerning this clonotype itself: An end of the junction differs from the germline gene, which may be a read error. The chain carries TRBV14 and TRBJ2-5, with 7 positions matching TRBD1. From germline, CDR1 is SGHDN and CDR2 FVKESK. The length of the CDR3 is 15 residues. The DNA of the CDR3 is TGTGTCAGCAGCCAATCCAGCGCAGGGGGAGAGACCCAGTACTTC. It yields the protein CVSSQSSAGGETQYF.

This clonotype was seen repeatedly, ten times or more. The chain joins TRBV6-2 or TRBV6-3 to TRBJ2-7, with 8 bases aligning to TRBD2. In germline, CDR1 is MNHEY, CDR2 SVGEGT. The length of the CDR3 is 15 residues. The junction had 10 bases not matched to a gene; V was cut back by 6 bases and J by 3 bases. The CDR3 loop is CASSKSGSSLYEQYF. The CDR3 DNA follows: TGTGCCAGCAGCAAGAGCGGGAGTTCCCTCTACGAGCAGTACTTC.

With respect to this clonotype: With a much larger clone just one base away, this may be a read error. The chain uses TRBV5-1 and TRBJ1-6, with TRBD1 identical over 9 bases. The CDR3 runs 16 residues. CDR1 SGHRS and CDR2 YFSETQ come from the germline V gene. V lost 6 bases to trimming and J lost 4 bases; unmatched junction nucleotides: 8. The CDR3 nucleotides are TGCGCCAGCAACCGGGACAGGGAAATTTATAATTCACCCCTCCACTTT. Residues: CASNRDREIYNSPLHF.

This chain uses TRBV5-4 with TRBJ2-3; the match to TRBD2 covers 11 bases. With V trimmed by 3 bases and J by 10 bases, 13 bases remained unmatched. This CDR3 has 16 residues. Germline CDR1 reads SGHNT; CDR2 reads YYREEE (reference sequence). CDR3 region: CASSSLAGGLSNSQYF. The DNA for the CDR3 is TGTGCCAGCAGCTCCTTAGCGGGAGGGCTCAGCAATTCGCAGTATTTT.

A word on this clonotype: Mismatch with germline at one junction end may stem from a read error. The chain is built from TRBV11-2 and TRBJ1-2; D possibly corresponds to TRBD1 (5 bases). The CDR3 is 13 residues long. Per germline, CDR1 SGHAT and CDR2 FQNNGV. The CDR3 nucleotides read TGTCCCAGCAGCTTAGCAGGGAGTGGTGGCTACATCTTC. It is translated as CPSSLAGSGGYIF.

This rearrangement joins TRBV6-2 or TRBV6-3 to TRBJ2-5; D is perhaps TRBD1 or TRBD2 (5 bases each). This CDR3 is 15 amino acids long. Trimming stripped 2 bases from V and 3 bases from J, with 13 bases between. The germline V gene has CDR1 MNHEY and CDR2 SVGEGT. The CDR3 spells CASSYRPVGEETQYF. The CDR3 nucleotides are TGTGCCAGCAGTTACCGTCCAGTGGGGGAAGAGACCCAGTACTTC.

The V gene is TRBV11-2, the J gene TRBJ2-1, with D tentatively TRBD2 (5 bases). V dropped 9 bases and J dropped 7 bases, with 22 bases sitting between them. Germline CDR1 reads SGHAT; CDR2 reads FQNNGV. CDR3 length: 15 residues. CDR3 amino acids: CASIVLVGVGNEQFF. The CDR3 DNA is TGTGCCAGTATCGTACTAGTGGGAGTTGGTAATGAGCAGTTCTTC.

This clonotype has a count of ten or more. The rearrangement links TRBV12-3 or TRBV12-4 to TRBJ2-2, with D unclear. Trimming shortened V by 6 bases and J by 2 bases, and 10 bases separated the two germline ends. The length of the CDR3 is 14 residues. The CDR3 loop reads CASSWADNTGELFF. DNA of the CDR3: TGTGCCAGCAGCTGGGCCGATAACACCGGGGAGCTGTTTTTT.

This clonotype has a count of ten or more. The chain links TRBV5-4 to TRBJ2-7; TRBD2 agrees at 8 bases. CDR1 is SGHNT, CDR2 YYREEE, per germline (reference sequence). The CDR3 is 16 residues long. V was clipped by 4 bases and J by 2 bases; unmatched bases: 11. CDR3 bases: TGTGCCAGCAGCCCAGGCAGCGGGAGCTCGACCTACGAGCAGTACTTC. It encodes CASSPGSGSSTYEQYF.

The chain joins TRBV11-2 to TRBJ2-5; no definite D call. V was cut by 5 bases and J by 2 bases, with 9 bases left in between. CDR1 and CDR2 (germline): SGHAT, FQNNGV. This CDR3 has 13 residues. The CDR3 DNA reads TGTGCCAGCAGCCACAAAATACAAGAGACCCAGTACTTC. Translated: CASSHKIQETQYF.

This clonotype was counted only a few times. V and J are TRBV7-9 and TRBJ2-7, with 10 bases fitting TRBD2. J gave up 2 bases and V 0 bases, and 16 bases lay outside the gene matches. Germline V gene sequence: CDR1 SEHNR, CDR2 FQNEAQ (reference sequence). This CDR3 is 20 amino acids long. CDR3 coding DNA: TGTGCCAGCAGCTTAGCGCGGGGGCTAGCGGGAGAAGGAGGGGCCTACGAGCAGTACTTC. This encodes CASSLARGLAGEGGAYEQYF.

Remarks on this clonotype: This may be a read error, as it is one base from a much larger clone. Without the conserved terminal phenylalanine or tryptophan, this CDR3 likely stems from a read error. The chain recombines TRBV29-1 with TRBJ2-3; a possible D gene is TRBD2 (5 bases). Per the germline V gene, CDR1 is SQVTM and CDR2 is ANQGSEA. Trimming left V 4 bases short and J 2 bases short, with 10 bases between. CDR3 length: 13 amino acids. In DNA, the CDR3 is TGCAGCGTTGGAGGGCGGCTCACAGATACGCAGTATCTT. Amino acid sequence: CSVGGRLTDTQYL.